A selection of T cell receptor beta chains follows, all from one sample in a study of Graves' ophthalmopathy and Graves' hyperthyroidism. MiXCR, applied by TCRdb to the multiplex PCR reads, yields one record per CDR3 protein. This sample carries around 670,000 distinct CDR3 sequences, roughly 40% of them seen once, and the ten largest clones take about 40%. Sequencing input: peripheral blood. The receptors were gathered from an adult man with Graves' ophthalmopathy. CDR3s include the opening cysteine and the closing phenylalanine or tryptophan. D genes are given only for firm matches. Clone sizes are given selectively: once, few, many, or a class where the clone is expanded.

J: TRBJ2-7; V: TRBV11-1; length: 16; size: NA; D: TRBD1; DNA: TGTGCCAGCAGCTTACCGGGACAGGGGATCTCCTACGAGCAGTACTTC; CDR3: CASSLPGQGISYEQYF
J: TRBJ1-2; V: TRBV25-1; length: 14; size: NA; D: NA; DNA: TGTGCCAGCAAATCTCCGGGAGCCATATTCGGCTACACCTTC; CDR3: CASKSPGAIFGYTF
J: TRBJ1-6; V: TRBV10-3; length: 17; size: many; D: TRBD1; DNA: TGTGCCATCAGCCGGGACAGGGGGTCGCTTGTCGATTCACCCCTCCACTTT; CDR3: CAISRDRGSLVDSPLHF
J: TRBJ1-3; V: TRBV11-1; length: 15; size: NA; D: TRBD1; DNA: TGTGCCAGCAGCCGAAAGACAGGGCCTGGAAACACCATATATTTT; CDR3: CASSRKTGPGNTIYF
J: TRBJ2-2; V: TRBV29-1; length: 12; size: once; D: NA; DNA: TGCAGCGCTCCAGGGGAATCCGGGGAGCTGTTTTTT; CDR3: CSAPGESGELFF
J: TRBJ2-2; V: TRBV7-9; length: 14; size: NA; D: NA; DNA: TGTGCCAGCAGCCCCGGGGTGAACGCCGGGGAGCTGTTTTTT; CDR3: CASSPGVNAGELFF
J: TRBJ1-5; V: TRBV2; length: 15; size: few; D: TRBD1; DNA: TGTGCCAGCAGTTACCTGACAGGGAGAGATCAGCCCCAGCATTTT; CDR3: CASSYLTGRDQPQHF
J: TRBJ1-6; V: TRBV6-1; length: 16; size: NA; D: NA; DNA: TGTGCCAGCAGTGAAGCATTTATAGGGGGAAATTCACCCCTCCACTTT; CDR3: CASSEAFIGGNSPLHF
J: TRBJ1-5; V: TRBV20-1; length: 16; size: few; D: NA; DNA: TGCAGTGCTGAAGACCGACGGATAGAAACGAATCAGCCCCAGCATTTT; CDR3: CSAEDRRIETNQPQHF
J: TRBJ1-2; V: TRBV7-8; length: 16; size: NA; D: NA; DNA: TGTGCCAGCACCCAGAGGGGGGGCGCCTTGGCTTATGGCTACACCTTC; CDR3: CASTQRGGALAYGYTF
J: TRBJ1-1; V: TRBV7-2; length: 15; size: NA; D: TRBD1; DNA: TGTGCCAGCAGCCTCGTAACAGGGGGCACCACTGAAGCTTTCTTT; CDR3: CASSLVTGGTTEAFF
J: TRBJ1-1; V: TRBV10-3; length: 15; size: NA; D: NA; DNA: TGTGCCAGCAGTGTTAGCGGGGGTTGGAACACTGAAGCTTTCTTT; CDR3: CASSVSGGWNTEAFF
J: TRBJ1-3; V: TRBV19; length: 17; size: NA; D: NA; DNA: TGTGCCAGTAGTAAGCGTCGACAGGACAGCTCTGGAAACACCATATATTTT; CDR3: CASSKRRQDSSGNTIYF
J: TRBJ1-6; V: TRBV10-3; length: 17; size: few; D: TRBD1; DNA: TGTGCCAGCAGTGCTTTTCGACAGGGTCATGTCGGTTCACCCCTCCACTTT; CDR3: CASSAFRQGHVGSPLHF
J: TRBJ1-2; V: TRBV7-9; length: 13; size: many; D: NA; DNA: TGTGCCAGCAGCTCGGACGGCAACTATGGCTACACCTTC; CDR3: CASSSDGNYGYTF
J: TRBJ1-6; V: TRBV7-9; length: 13; size: many; D: NA; DNA: TGTGCCAGCAGCGGACAGCTAAATTCACCCCTCCACTTT; CDR3: CASSGQLNSPLHF
J: TRBJ1-6; V: TRBV10-3; length: 14; size: NA; D: NA; DNA: TGTGCCATCAGTGAGCAGAGCTATAATTCACCCCTCCACTTT; CDR3: CAISEQSYNSPLHF
J: TRBJ2-7; V: TRBV10-3; length: 14; size: NA; D: TRBD2; DNA: TGTGCCATCGGGCTAGCGGAGGCCATCTACGAGCAGTACTTC; CDR3: CAIGLAEAIYEQYF
J: TRBJ2-3; V: TRBV20-1; length: 11; size: NA; D: NA; DNA: TGCAGTGCTCCCGGGACCGGGCCGCGGGGATTT; CDR3: CSAPGTGPRGF
J: TRBJ1-1; V: TRBV7-2; length: 13; size: many; D: TRBD1; DNA: TGTGCCAGCAGCGCGGGACAGGGTAGTTCAGCTTTCTTT; CDR3: CASSAGQGSSAFF
J: TRBJ2-2; V: TRBV29-1; length: 14; size: many; D: NA; DNA: TGCAGATCCCAAGAGGGGAGGAACACCGGGGAGCTGTTTTTT; CDR3: CRSQEGRNTGELFF
J: TRBJ1-2; V: TRBV2; length: 14; size: NA; D: NA; DNA: TGTGCCAGCAGCCAAGATCTCGGGAACTGGGGCTACACCTTC; CDR3: CASSQDLGNWGYTF
J: TRBJ2-2; V: TRBV9; length: 17; size: NA; D: NA; DNA: TGTGCCAGCAGCAACTACCTCAAACAGGGAAACACCGGGGAGCTGTTTTTT; CDR3: CASSNYLKQGNTGELFF
J: TRBJ2-5; V: TRBV2; length: 15; size: many; D: TRBD2; DNA: TGTGCCAGCAGGGCGACTAGCGGGAAATGGGAGACCCAGTACTTC; CDR3: CASRATSGKWETQYF
J: TRBJ2-3; V: TRBV19; length: 11; size: NA; D: NA; DNA: TGTGCCAGTAGTATTAGGGATACGCAGTATTTT; CDR3: CASSIRDTQYF
J: TRBJ1-2; V: TRBV7-9; length: 15; size: many; D: TRBD1; DNA: TGTGCCAGCTTGGACAGGGACACTAAACACTATGGCTACACCTTC; CDR3: CASLDRDTKHYGYTF
J: TRBJ2-2; V: TRBV20-1; length: 14; size: NA; D: TRBD2; DNA: TGCAGTGCTAGATCGGGAGGGGGTCGCGGGGAGCTGTTTTTT; CDR3: CSARSGGGRGELFF
J: TRBJ1-2; V: TRBV5-4; length: 13; size: many; D: TRBD1; DNA: TGTGCCAGCAGCGGCCCGGGACAGGGCGCCGACACCTTC; CDR3: CASSGPGQGADTF
J: TRBJ1-4; V: TRBV7-9; length: 16; size: few; D: NA; DNA: TGTGCCAGCAGCTTAGCGGTTCGGGCAACTAATGAAAAACTGTTTTTT; CDR3: CASSLAVRATNEKLFF
J: TRBJ1-1; V: TRBV6-8; length: 11; size: NA; D: NA; DNA: TGTGCCAGACTGGGGGACACTGAAGCTTTCTTT; CDR3: CARLGDTEAFF
J: TRBJ2-7; V: TRBV25-1; length: 15; size: NA; D: TRBD1; DNA: TGTGCCAGCAGTGGACGGGACAGCAGAGCCTACGAGCAGTACTTC; CDR3: CASSGRDSRAYEQYF
J: TRBJ2-7; V: TRBV25-1; length: 13; size: few; D: NA; DNA: TGTGCCAGCAGTTTCCCCGAGGACTACGAGCAGTACTTC; CDR3: CASSFPEDYEQYF
J: TRBJ1-5; V: TRBV24-1; length: 16; size: NA; D: NA; DNA: TGTGCCACCAGCAACACTGGGGAGGCATCAAATCAGCCCCAGCATTTT; CDR3: CATSNTGEASNQPQHF
J: TRBJ2-5; V: TRBV20-1; length: 11; size: few; D: NA; DNA: TGCAGTGCTAGGGGGATTGAGACCCAGTACTTC; CDR3: CSARGIETQYF
J: TRBJ1-1; V: TRBV2; length: 14; size: few; D: NA; DNA: TGTGCCAGCAGAGACCCGACAGGAAGGACTGAAGCTTTCTTT; CDR3: CASRDPTGRTEAFF
J: TRBJ1-2; V: TRBV7-4; length: 15; size: NA; D: NA; DNA: TGCGCCAGCAGCCTTCGTCCGGACGGGTTTGGAGGCTACACCTTC; CDR3: CASSLRPDGFGGYTF
J: TRBJ2-2; V: TRBV4-3; length: 14; size: few; D: NA; DNA: TGCGCCAGCAGCCAAGACTCGGGGACCGGGGAGCTGTTTTTT; CDR3: CASSQDSGTGELFF
J: TRBJ2-5; V: TRBV20-1; length: 15; size: NA; D: TRBD2; DNA: TGCAGTGCTAGAGTTCCTAGCGGAAGACAAGAGACCCAGTACTTC; CDR3: CSARVPSGRQETQYF
J: TRBJ1-4; V: TRBV4-1; length: 13; size: many; D: NA; DNA: TGCGCCAGCAGCCAAGACAGGAATGAAAAACTGTTTTTT; CDR3: CASSQDRNEKLFF
J: TRBJ2-7; V: TRBV7-2; length: 15; size: many; D: TRBD1; DNA: TGTGCCAGCAGCTTAGGAGGGACAGGGTTTGGTGAGCAGTACTTC; CDR3: CASSLGGTGFGEQYF
J: TRBJ2-7; V: TRBV7-9; length: 14; size: NA; D: NA; DNA: TGCGCCAGCAGCCAGTCGACGGAGATCTACGAGCAGTACTTC; CDR3: CASSQSTEIYEQYF
J: TRBJ1-4; V: TRBV9; length: 13; size: many; D: NA; DNA: TGTGCCAGCAGCGTAGGTCTAGGGGAAAAACTGTTTTTT; CDR3: CASSVGLGEKLFF
J: TRBJ1-5; V: TRBV7-2; length: 15; size: many; D: NA; DNA: TGTGCCAGCAGCTTAGATGGAGAGGGGGAGCAGCCCCAGCATTTT; CDR3: CASSLDGEGEQPQHF
J: TRBJ2-7; V: TRBV7-9; length: 16; size: NA; D: TRBD2; DNA: TGTGCCAGCAGTCTGGTCGGACTAGCGGGAGTGGACGAGCAGTACTTC; CDR3: CASSLVGLAGVDEQYF
J: TRBJ2-2; V: TRBV7-9; length: 16; size: NA; D: TRBD1; DNA: TGTGCCAGCAGCGCGACGCTGAACAGGGGGTCCGGGGAGCTGTTTTTT; CDR3: CASSATLNRGSGELFF
J: TRBJ1-1; V: TRBV10-3; length: 15; size: NA; D: TRBD1; DNA: TGTGCCATCAGTGTACGGACAGGGACGAACACTGAAGCTTTCTTT; CDR3: CAISVRTGTNTEAFF
J: TRBJ2-5; V: TRBV10-3; length: 13; size: NA; D: NA; DNA: TGTGCCGCCAGGGGGGGGGCAGGGGAGACCCAGTACTTC; CDR3: CAARGGAGETQYF
J: TRBJ1-5; V: TRBV10-2; length: 14; size: NA; D: TRBD1; DNA: TGCGCCAGCAAAACAGGGGGCGGCAATCAGCCCCAGCATTTT; CDR3: CASKTGGGNQPQHF
J: TRBJ1-1; V: TRBV19; length: 15; size: NA; D: TRBD1; DNA: TGTGCCAGTAGTCCACAGGGGAGTGGGTACACTGAAGCTTTCTTT; CDR3: CASSPQGSGYTEAFF
J: TRBJ1-1; V: TRBV15; length: 15; size: NA; D: NA; DNA: TGTGCCACCAGCAGACCCGGGACCTCCAACACTGAAGCTTTCTTT; CDR3: CATSRPGTSNTEAFF
J: TRBJ2-7; V: TRBV29-1; length: 15; size: many; D: TRBD1; DNA: TGCAGCGTTGCAACCGGGACAGGTAGAGCCCACGAGCAGTACTTC; CDR3: CSVATGTGRAHEQYF
J: TRBJ1-4; V: TRBV15; length: 16; size: many; D: NA; DNA: TGTGCCACCAGCAGAGTTGGGGCCGGGAATAATGAAAAACTGTTTTTT; CDR3: CATSRVGAGNNEKLFF
J: TRBJ2-5; V: TRBV6-5; length: 14; size: once; D: TRBD1; DNA: TGTGCCAGCAGTCGGACAGGGCGAGGAGAGACCCAGTACTTC; CDR3: CASSRTGRGETQYF